This T cell receptor (beta chain) was retrieved from a study of blood T cell repertoires in COVID-19. On the study more broadly: Sites in the United States, Italy and Spain provided acute and convalescent COVID-19 samples. From T cells, B-cell-depleted T cells, or PBMCs came the material, which was cDNA or gDNA.

Authors' analysis steps: For nucleated cells, counts were estimated from reference gene primer amplification. Produced via immunoSEQ multiplex PCR; TCRdb's table is partial and in-frame only. The V and J calls and the clone size are those of that table, but D and trimming were determined from the DNA. The table lists 180,000 or so clones, around nine tenths of them singletons, with 3% to 4% in the top ten. The germline gives CDR1 SEHNR, CDR2 FQNEAQ (reference sequence). V lost 5 bases to trimming and J lost 0 bases; unmatched junction nucleotides: 6. The length of the CDR3 is 16 residues. The chain links TRBV7-9 to TRBJ2-2, with 7 positions matching TRBD1. Sequenced material: peripheral blood. The receptor's source is a man aged 18-30 years with active or convalescent COVID-19. The chain's CDR3 is CASSGDRETNTGELFF. The CDR3 region has the DNA TGTGCCAGCAGCGGAGACAGGGAAACGAACACCGGGGAGCTGTTTTTT.